These 16 T cell receptor beta chains were all obtained from the same sample, sequenced in a study of identical twins (dated by TCRdb to the mid-2010s). Libraries came from 5' RACE. Sequencing relied on an Illumina HiSeq 2000. TCRdb handled the public reads itself, with Q25 trimming in fastp and clone calling in MiXCR, and kept productive beta chains. Each entry is one CDR3 protein sequence, shown with its most common DNA and genes. The sample yields roughly 690,000 distinct CDR3 sequences; about 20% were counted once. Roughly 4% of the sample rests with the top ten. These data also formed part of another study, on T cells expressing NK-cell markers.

The sequencing sample was made of PBMCs. These receptors were collected from a woman under 30 in good health.

V usage is TRBV6-1 and J usage is TRBJ2-3; 8 nucleotides match TRBD1. The ends lost 6 bases at V and 10 bases at J; junction bases unmatched: 9. CDR3 size: 13 residues. Germline V CDR1 and CDR2: MNHNS, SASEGT. The CDR3 here is CASRQADRGAQYF. DNA for the CDR3: TGTGCCAGCAGACAGGCCGACAGGGGAGCGCAGTATTTT.

This clonotype was picked up a small number of times. CDR3 sequence: CASSLQGTGEQYF. The CDR3 nucleotides read TGTGCCAGCAGCCTACAGGGGACGGGCGAGCAGTACTTC. J is TRBJ2-7 and V is TRBV6-6; TRBD1 matches at 7 bases. Looked up from germline, CDR1 is MNHNY and CDR2 is SVGAGI (reference sequence). The trim removed 6 bases at V and 6 bases at J, leaving 8 bases unmatched. CDR3 length: 13 residues.

A few counts support this clonotype. Germline and junction disagree at one end, which may indicate a read error. For the CDR3, the DNA is TGCAGTGCTAGAGTTGGGGCCACAGGTACGCAGTATTTT. The encoded protein is CSARVGATGTQYF. The chain is built from TRBV20-1 and TRBJ2-3, with a tentative D call TRBD1 (5 bases). The CDR3 covers 13 residues. Germline V lookup: CDR1 DFQATT, CDR2 SNEGSKA (reference sequence).

This clonotype was detected only a few times. This chain uses TRBV19 with TRBJ2-2; 12 nucleotides align to TRBD1. CDR1 is LNHDA and CDR2 is SQIVND in the germline V gene (reference sequence). V lost 6 bases to trimming and J lost 6 bases; unmatched junction nucleotides: 2. The CDR3 extends over 14 amino acids. This chain's CDR3 is CASRGQGASGELFF. Here the CDR3 DNA reads TGTGCCAGTAGGGGACAGGGGGCGTCCGGGGAGCTGTTTTTT.

This clonotype appeared a few times. The rearrangement uses TRBV20-1 and TRBJ2-1, with TRBD2 matching over 8 bases. The germline CDR1 and CDR2 sequences are DFQATT and SNEGSKA (reference sequence). CDR3 length: 14 residues. CDR3 loop: CSPRATSGNNEQFF. The CDR3 bases are TGCAGCCCGAGGGCCACTAGCGGAAACAATGAGCAGTTCTTC.

This clonotype was recorded at least ten times. The rearrangement joins TRBV20-1 to TRBJ2-1; 11 bases agree with TRBD2. J lost 7 bases, V lost 6 bases, and 11 bases had no gene match. The CDR3 runs 15 residues. The germline gives CDR1 DFQATT, CDR2 SNEGSKA (reference sequence). DNA of the CDR3: TGCAGTGCCAGTAGCGGGAGGGCAGGAGGAAATGAGCAGTTCTTC. Translating it yields CSASSGRAGGNEQFF.

This chain connects TRBV15 to TRBJ2-1; 8 bases agree with TRBD1. The CDR3 consists of 15 residues. Germline-derived CDR1 and CDR2 are LNHNV and YYDKDF (reference sequence). V was clipped by 2 bases and J by 2 bases; unmatched bases: 2. This CDR3 reads CATSRNRGAYNEQFF. For the CDR3, the DNA is TGTGCCACCAGCAGAAACAGGGGGGCCTACAATGAGCAGTTCTTC.

The chain has TRBV30 and TRBJ2-7; 7 positions match TRBD1. The germline V gene has CDR1 GTSNPN and CDR2 SVGIG (reference sequence). Losses at the gene ends were 2 bases for V and 3 bases for J; bases not matched to a gene: 7. The CDR3 is made up of 14 amino acids. This CDR3 is CAWSLTGQSYEQYF. In nucleotides, the CDR3 is TGTGCCTGGAGTCTCACGGGACAGAGCTACGAGCAGTACTTC.

This clonotype appeared many times. V is TRBV12-3 or TRBV12-4 and J is TRBJ1-3; D unclear. The CDR3 spans 12 residues. V lost 3 bases and J lost 4, with 4 bases in between. The CDR3 here is CASSFTGNTIYF. The DNA of the CDR3 is TGTGCCAGCAGTTTCACAGGAAACACCATATATTTT.

The sample holds a few counts of this clonotype. The chain recombines TRBV5-5 with TRBJ2-3; TRBD2 aligns across 11 bases. Trimming removed 0 bases from V and 4 bases from J; junction bases left unmatched: 4. This CDR3 is 16 amino acids long. Germline-derived CDR1 and CDR2 are SGHKS and YYEKEE (reference sequence). CDR3: CASSLGLAGIADTQYF. CDR3 nucleotide sequence: TGTGCCAGCAGCTTGGGACTAGCGGGAATCGCAGATACGCAGTATTTT.

At least ten counts were recorded for this clonotype. V usage is TRBV12-3 or TRBV12-4 and J usage is TRBJ1-3; 8 nucleotides match TRBD1. V shed 3 bases and J 2 bases; nucleotides not matched to a gene: 3. The CDR3 loop spans 15 amino acids. In DNA form, the CDR3 reads TGTGCCAGCAGTTTTGTGACAGGGGCTGGAAACACCATATATTTT. Protein: CASSFVTGAGNTIYF.

This clonotype occurred a few times. The genes are TRBV20-1 and TRBJ2-7; TRBD1 matches at 9 bases. Losses at the gene ends were 6 bases for V and 0 bases for J; bases not matched to a gene: 9. The germline CDR1 and CDR2 sequences are DFQATT and SNEGSKA (reference sequence). The length of the CDR3 is 15 residues. CDR3 loop: CSATPQGAFSYEQYF. In nucleotides, the CDR3 is TGCAGTGCAACCCCACAGGGGGCGTTCTCCTACGAGCAGTACTTC.

This clonotype was seen a handful of times. The chain joins TRBV10-3 to TRBJ2-5; 7 bases align to TRBD1. Losses at the gene ends were 3 bases for V and 6 bases for J; bases not matched to a gene: 4. This CDR3 is 13 amino acids long. Germline loops: CDR1 ENHRY, CDR2 SYGVKD. This CDR3 is CAISDSGGKTQYF. CDR3 in DNA: TGTGCCATCAGTGATTCAGGGGGAAAGACCCAGTACTTC.

A note on this clonotype: A much bigger clone sits one base away, suggesting this may be a read error. The chain joins TRBV5-1 to TRBJ2-2; 7 bases fit TRBD1. Trimming cost V 5 bases and J 1 base; bases outside gene matches: 5. Germline V gene sequence: CDR1 SGHRS, CDR2 YFSETQ. The CDR3 extends over 15 amino acids. The CDR3 reads CASRSRQGNTGELFF. In nucleotides, the CDR3 is TGCGCCAGCAGATCCAGACAGGGGAACACCGGGGAGCTGTTTTTT.

This clonotype was recorded a few times. The V gene is TRBV20-1, the J gene TRBJ1-3; D possibly corresponds to TRBD1 (5 bases). There are 16 residues in the CDR3. Trimming removed 0 bases at V and 1 base at J, with 13 bases between. Germline V lookup: CDR1 DFQATT, CDR2 SNEGSKA (reference sequence). The DNA of the CDR3 is TGCAGTGCTAGAGATCAGGGCACAATATCTGGAAACACCATATATTTT. This codes for CSARDQGTISGNTIYF.

The chain is built from TRBV12-3 or TRBV12-4 and TRBJ1-4; 8 bases align to TRBD1. J was trimmed by 1 base and V by 5 bases; bases with no gene match: 9. The CDR3 loop spans 17 amino acids. CDR3 loop: CASSNEIGTGTNEKLFF. In nucleotides, the CDR3 is TGTGCCAGCAGTAACGAAATAGGGACAGGAACTAATGAAAAACTGTTTTTT.